The 23 T cell receptor beta chains below all came from one sample that was sequenced in a study of T cell clonality in common variable immunodeficiency. Here immunoSEQ multiplex PCR was the method, and the copy in TCRdb shows in-frame clones only, minus some. The record shows over 40,000 clones for this sample, with no singletons present. The sequenced material came from peripheral blood mononuclear cells. Receptor source: a person between 18 and 75 years old in good health.

This clone was observed a handful of times. The read terminates 3 residues ahead of where the CDR3 ends, so the germline J gene completes it. The chain carries TRBV6-1 and TRBJ1-2, with D possibly matching TRBD1 (5 bases). Germline-derived CDR1 and CDR2 are MNHNS and SASEGT. The CDR3 is 14 residues long. The CDR3 protein is CASSEAQGPDTYTF. Incomplete CDR3 DNA: TGTGCCAGCAGTGAAGCCCAGGGCCCAGATACC.

This clone showed up just a few times. The read comes to an end 3 residues before the CDR3 does, leaving the germline J gene to fill in the end. The chain uses TRBV5-4 and TRBJ2-1; D unclear. This CDR3 is 11 amino acids long. The V end lost 4 bases, the J end lost 5 bases, and 4 bases lay between the germline ends. From germline, CDR1 is SGHNT and CDR2 YYREEE (reference sequence). The part of the CDR3 DNA that was read is TGTGCCAGCAGCCAGAACAATGAG. Protein: CASSQNNE. The full CDR3 protein reads CASSQNNEQFF.

This clone has only a few counts. The observed sequence ends 3 residues before the CDR3 terminus, with the missing tail filled in from the germline J gene. The V and J genes are TRBV7-2 and TRBJ2-3, with D perhaps TRBD1 (6 bases). Germline V gene data show CDR1 as SGHTA and CDR2 as FQGNSA. The CDR3 totals 14 residues. CDR3 amino acids: CASSLQGINQPQYF. The sequenced CDR3 bases are TGTGCCAGCAGCTTACAGGGGATTAATCAGCCG.

This clone has a handful of counts. The CDR3 end falls 3 residues outside the read, so it is completed with the germline J gene. The chain recombines TRBV30 with TRBJ1-2; no clear D. This CDR3 region has 11 residues. From germline, CDR1 is GTSNPN and CDR2 SVGIG (reference sequence). Partial CDR3 DNA: TGTGCCTGGAGTGTACTCCACGAC. Its translation: CAWSVLHD. The full CDR3 sequence reads CAWSVLHDYTF.

This clone was found many times. Coverage ceases 3 residues before the CDR3 finishes, and the germline J gene fills in the end. The chain links TRBV7-2 to TRBJ2-5; no reliable D call. The V end lost 3 bases, the J end lost 2 bases, and 10 bases lay between the germline ends. The CDR3 has 14 amino acids. Per the germline V gene, CDR1 is SGHTA and CDR2 is FQGNSA. The CDR3 reads CASSLVGLQETQYF. The part of the CDR3 DNA that was read is TGTGCCAGCAGCTTGGTCGGGTTACAAGAGACC. The full variable domain, rest sourced from reference TRBV7-2 and TRBJ2-5, is GAGVSQSPSNKVTEKGKDVELRCDPISGHTALYWYRQSLGQGLEFLIYFQGNSAPDKSGLPSDRFSAERTGGSVSTLTIQRTQQEDSAVYLCASSLVGLQETQYFGPGTRLLVL.

This clone was seen repeatedly, ten times or more. The CDR3 end lies 3 residues beyond the end of the read and is filled in from the germline J gene. V is TRBV20-1 and J is TRBJ1-5; 9 nucleotides match TRBD1. Trimming cost V 0 bases and J 6 bases; bases outside gene matches: 15. CDR3 length: 18 residues. Germline V lookup: CDR1 DFQATT, CDR2 SNEGSKA (reference sequence). CDR3 residues: CSARDDYRDRALLQPQHF. CDR3 bases read: TGCAGTGCTAGAGACGATTACAGGGACAGGGCACTTCTTCAGCCC.

This clone was counted at least ten times. The read terminates 3 residues before the CDR3 end, so the remaining end is supplied by the germline J gene. This chain uses TRBV5-1 with TRBJ2-5, with 10 positions matching TRBD1. The CDR3 extends over 15 amino acids. Germline CDR1 reads SGHRS; CDR2 reads YFSETQ. Trimming removed 5 bases from V and 5 bases from J; junction bases left unmatched: 9. The DNA read from the CDR3 is TGCGCCAGCAGTGGGACCGGGACAGGGGTGGAGACC. Amino acids: CASSGTGTGVET. The complete CDR3 protein is CASSGTGTGVETQYF.

This clone was observed at least ten times. The read comes to an end 3 residues before the CDR3 does, leaving the germline J gene to fill in the end. The V call is TRBV5-6, the J call TRBJ1-5; TRBD1 agrees at 8 bases. Per germline, CDR1 SGHDT and CDR2 YYEEEE. The CDR3 is 14 residues long. The CDR3 spells CASSVTGAGSPQHF. CDR3 DNA (partial): TGTGCCAGCAGCGTGACAGGGGCCGGCAGTCCC.

In its sample, this clone was seen a few times. The read falls 3 residues short of the CDR3 end, and the missing part is taken from the germline J gene. The rearrangement uses TRBV11-2 and TRBJ2-7; 9 nucleotides agree with TRBD1. With 1 base clipped from V and 4 bases from J, the junction kept 5 bases outside the gene matches. CDR3 length: 15 residues. Per germline, CDR1 SGHAT and CDR2 FQNNGV. CDR3: CASSLGTGGNYEQYF. CDR3 DNA (partial): TGTGCCAGCAGCTTAGGTACAGGGGGCAATTACGAG.

This clone was counted ten times or more. The missing CDR3 end, 3 residues past where the read stops, is filled in from the germline J gene. This sequence joins TRBV4-1 and TRBJ1-1, with 8 bases fitting TRBD1. Trimming took 4 bases from V and 3 from J; bases not matched to a gene: 7. In germline, CDR1 is MGHRA, CDR2 YSYEKL. The CDR3 contains 15 residues. The CDR3 DNA, read in part, is TGCGCCAGCAGCCTAAGGACAGGGTCTGACACTGAA. Protein sequence: CASSLRTGSDTE. The entire CDR3 sequence reads CASSLRTGSDTEAFF.

This clone showed up many times. The read terminates 3 residues ahead of where the CDR3 ends, so the germline J gene completes it. The V call is TRBV30, the J call TRBJ2-5; 8 nucleotides match TRBD2. This CDR3 has 16 amino acids. The germline gives CDR1 GTSNPN, CDR2 SVGIG (reference sequence). V shed 3 bases, J shed 5 bases, and the junction held 14 bases outside the gene matches. CDR3 loop: CAWSVVSGTSRETQYF. The covered CDR3 bases are TGTGCCTGGAGCGTCGTTTCAGGGACTAGTCGTGAGACC.

A few counts support this clone. Partial CDR3 DNA: TGTGCCTGGAGTTACGGTGTCAACTATGGT. Its translation is CAWSYGVNYG. The full CDR3 sequence reads CAWSYGVNYGQYF. The gene calls are TRBV30 and TRBJ2-4; no reliable D call. The missing CDR3 end, 3 residues past where the read stops, is filled in from the germline J gene. CDR1 is GTSNPN and CDR2 is SVGIG in the germline V gene (reference sequence). CDR3 length: 13 residues.

This clone was observed at least ten times. The observed sequence ends 3 residues before the CDR3 terminus, with the missing tail filled in from the germline J gene. This chain uses TRBV2 with TRBJ2-6; the D gene is possibly TRBD1 (6 bases). V shed 4 bases and J shed 4 bases, with 17 bases lying between them. The CDR3 sequence is 17 residues long. Germline CDR1 reads SNHLY; CDR2 reads FYNNEI. The CDR3 DNA, read in part, is TGTGCCAGCAGTGCTGGGACACGGGCTTCAGGGGCCAACGTC. It specifies CASSAGTRASGANV. The whole CDR3 sequence reads CASSAGTRASGANVLTF.

For this clone: The observed sequence ends 3 residues before the CDR3 terminus, with the missing tail filled in from the germline J gene. The chain couples TRBV2 to TRBJ2-4; TRBD1 agrees at 11 bases. Germline CDR1 reads SNHLY; CDR2 reads FYNNEI. The CDR3 spans 16 residues. The covered CDR3 bases are TGTGCCAGCAGTTTAACCCCCGGACAGGGGGCCAAAGGT. This codes for CASSLTPGQGAKG. The whole CDR3 sequence reads CASSLTPGQGAKGQYF.

This clone was seen many times. The missing CDR3 end, 3 residues past where the read stops, is filled in from the germline J gene. This rearrangement joins TRBV14 to TRBJ2-7; TRBD1 is a possible D gene (6 bases). Per the germline V gene, CDR1 is SGHDN and CDR2 is FVKESK. Deletions cut 0 bases from V and 1 base from J, with 13 bases between. The CDR3 is made up of 16 amino acids. The covered CDR3 bases are TGTGCCAGCAGCCAAGAGAGGGGCAGGGGTTCCTACGAG. Translation gives CASSQERGRGSYE. The CDR3 in full is CASSQERGRGSYEQYF.

There are many counts of this clone. Sequencing ends 3 residues short of the CDR3 end; the germline J gene provides the rest. The same CDR3 can be traced to other DNA sequences in this sample. The V call is TRBV12-3 or TRBV12-4, the J call TRBJ2-7; D perhaps matches TRBD2 (7 bases). V lost 6 bases and J lost 3, with 15 bases in between. CDR3 length: 14 amino acids. The CDR3 sequence is CASSFRGGRYEQYF. The covered CDR3 bases are TGTGCCAGCAGCTTTAGGGGGGGACGCTACGAG.

Regarding this clone: A far larger clone is off by one base, so a read error is likely. The sequenced fragment ends 3 residues before the CDR3 boundary, so the rest is inferred from the germline J gene. Other DNA sequences in this sample translate to the same CDR3. V usage is TRBV19 and J usage is TRBJ2-6; 11 bases fit TRBD1. The CDR3 extends over 16 amino acids. The J segment lost 0 bases and the V segment lost 9 bases, leaving 4 bases of the junction unmatched. In germline, CDR1 is LNHDA, CDR2 SQIVND (reference sequence). The sequenced CDR3 bases are TGTGCCAGCAGTGGGACAGGGGGCTCTGGGGCCAACGTC. This gives the protein CASSGTGGSGANV. The CDR3 in full is CASSGTGGSGANVLTF.

This clone appeared many times. With the read ending 3 residues before the CDR3 end, the germline J gene is used to fill in that end. The V call is TRBV10-3, the J call TRBJ1-5; no clear D gene. CDR1 and CDR2 (germline): ENHRY, SYGVKD. This CDR3 comprises 13 residues. V was clipped by 8 bases and J by 6 bases, with 14 bases between them. Incomplete CDR3 DNA: TGTGCCATCCAGCGGCGTTTAGGTCAGCCC. Translating gives CAIQRRLGQP. The complete CDR3 sequence is CAIQRRLGQPQHF.

Worth noting for this clone: This clone may be a read error of a much larger clone one base away. Read data end 3 residues before the CDR3 end; the end is taken from the germline J gene. The V and J genes are TRBV30 and TRBJ1-4; 7 bases fit TRBD1. The CDR3 has 14 amino acids. Germline V CDR1 and CDR2: GTSNPN, SVGIG (reference sequence). The sequenced part of the CDR3 DNA is TGTGCCTGGAGTCGGACAGGTCCCGATTCACCA. It specifies CAWSRTGPDSP. The complete CDR3 reads CAWSRTGPDSPLFF.

This clone was detected many times. The read comes to an end 3 residues before the CDR3 does, leaving the germline J gene to fill in the end. The sample holds other DNA sequences that translate to the same CDR3. This chain connects TRBV19 to TRBJ1-3, with 9 bases lining up with TRBD1. There are 18 residues in the CDR3. Germline CDR1 and CDR2: LNHDA and SQIVND (reference sequence). This CDR3 is CPRPRDRVSSVPGNTIYF. CDR3 DNA (partial): TGTCCCCGACCCCGGGACAGGGTGTCATCCGTTCCTGGAAACACC.

There are a few counts of this clone. Sequencing ends 3 residues short of the CDR3 end; the germline J gene provides the rest. V gene TRBV11-1 combines with J gene TRBJ1-6; unclear D gene. The CDR3 runs 14 residues. Germline-derived CDR1 and CDR2 are SGHAT and FQDESV (reference sequence). V was clipped by 6 bases and J by 7 bases, with 13 bases between them. Incomplete CDR3 DNA: TGTGCCAGCAGTTGGGTTACGCGGAATTCACCC. It encodes CASSWVTRNSP. The complete CDR3 sequence is CASSWVTRNSPLHF.

As regards this clone: The read finishes 3 residues shy of the CDR3 end, and the germline J gene is used to complete it. The V call is TRBV18, the J call TRBJ1-2; 9 bases map to TRBD1. The germline CDR1 and CDR2 sequences are KGHSH and LQKENI. The CDR3 extends over 14 amino acids. The part of the CDR3 DNA that was read is TGTGCCAGCTCACCAACAGGGGGCAGCGATACC. Protein sequence: CASSPTGGSDT. The whole CDR3 reads CASSPTGGSDTYTF.

As regards this clone: A much larger clone is a single base away; this may be a read error. The CDR3 extends 3 residues past the end of the read, so its final part is completed from the germline J gene. This sample includes further DNA sequences coding for the same CDR3. The chain has TRBV30 and TRBJ2-5; TRBD2 aligns across 7 bases. The V segment lost 2 bases and the J segment 0 bases; nucleotides outside the gene matches: 6. The CDR3 covers 15 residues. Germline CDR1 is GTSNPN and CDR2 is SVGIG (reference sequence). The part of the CDR3 DNA that was read is TGTGCCTGGAGTTTCGGGCTAGCGGACCAAGAGACC. Translated: CAWSFGLADQET. The CDR3 reads in full as CAWSFGLADQETQYF.